This is a list of T cell receptor beta chains from one sample in a study of T cells after yellow fever vaccination. TCRdb re-analysed the 5' RACE reads in MiXCR, keeping a single row per CDR3 protein. The table includes 300,000 or so distinct CDR3 sequences, 3% to 4.5% detected once. The source material was PBMCs, sampled 5 days after the yellow fever booster vaccination. The receptors originated from a man between 18 and 35 years old who received the YFV17D yellow fever vaccine. Both conserved end residues are part of each CDR3. A D gene is named only where the DNA matches it firmly. The size field is filled for only some rows; it gives once, few, many or a size class.

>-|TRBV5-1|TRBJ2-3|few
CASSLELPSTDTQYF
TGCGCCAGCAGCTTGGAGCTGCCCTCCACAGATACGCAGTATTTT
>TRBD1|TRBV12-3/TRBV12-4|TRBJ2-1|-
CASSWTGSSYNEQFF
TGTGCCAGCAGTTGGACAGGGAGCTCCTACAATGAGCAGTTCTTC
>-|TRBV20-1|TRBJ2-1|many
CSAVGLRIYNEQFF
TGCAGTGCGGTGGGACTCCGGATCTACAATGAGCAGTTCTTC
>TRBD1|TRBV5-1|TRBJ1-4|-
CASSHGTASNEKLFF
TGCGCCAGCAGTCACGGGACAGCCTCTAATGAAAAACTGTTTTTT
>TRBD1|TRBV7-7|TRBJ2-2|few
CASSFGYLDRENTGELFF
TGTGCTAGCAGCTTTGGATATTTGGACAGGGAGAACACCGGGGAGCTGTTTTTT
>-|TRBV6-5|TRBJ1-1|few
CATIMNTEAFF
TGTGCCACCATAATGAACACTGAAGCTTTCTTT
>-|TRBV20-1|TRBJ2-5|many
CSANRVGQETQYF
TGCAGTGCTAACAGGGTGGGTCAAGAGACCCAGTACTTC
>-|TRBV4-3|TRBJ1-4|many
CASSQDMRPHEKLFF
TGCGCCAGCAGCCAAGATATGAGGCCGCATGAAAAACTGTTTTTT
>-|TRBV12-3/TRBV12-4|TRBJ2-5|few
CASSLSQGQQETQYF
TGTGCCAGCAGTTTATCACAGGGCCAACAAGAGACCCAGTACTTC
>-|TRBV7-2|TRBJ1-6|few
CATRKSLANNSPLHF
TGTGCCACCCGGAAATCCCTGGCAAATAATTCACCCCTCCACTTT
>TRBD1|TRBV5-4|TRBJ2-1|-
CASSPLPGTGPYNEQFF
TGTGCCAGCAGCCCACTACCCGGGACAGGGCCTTACAATGAGCAGTTCTTC
>TRBD1|TRBV7-9|TRBJ2-1|-
CASSLGDRGHGEQFF
TGTGCCAGCAGCTTAGGGGACAGGGGGCATGGTGAGCAGTTCTTC
>-|TRBV4-2|TRBJ1-4|few
CASSYEGKLFF
TGTGCCAGCAGCTATGAAGGGAAACTGTTTTTT
>TRBD1|TRBV12-5|TRBJ1-4|-
CASGRVTGGSEKLFF
TGTGCTAGTGGCCGGGTGACAGGGGGGAGCGAAAAACTGTTTTTT
>TRBD1|TRBV12-3/TRBV12-4|TRBJ1-1|few
CASSGTGGRTEAFF
TGTGCCAGCAGTGGGACAGGGGGCCGAACTGAAGCTTTCTTT
>-|TRBV18|TRBJ2-4|few
CASSPNQVAKNIQYF
TGTGCCAGCTCACCTAATCAGGTAGCCAAAAACATTCAGTACTTC
>-|TRBV11-1|TRBJ2-1|few
CASSLGIAGEQFF
TGTGCCAGCAGCTTAGGGATAGCCGGTGAGCAGTTCTTC
>-|TRBV6-2/TRBV6-3|TRBJ2-7|-
CASTPGHSTYEQYF
TGTGCCAGCACCCCGGGACATTCAACCTACGAGCAGTACTTC
>-|TRBV7-2|TRBJ2-5|many
CASSFVREETQYF
TGTGCCAGCAGTTTTGTACGGGAAGAGACCCAGTACTTC
>TRBD2|TRBV10-3|TRBJ2-1|many
CAISEGEVAGRNNEQFF
TGTGCCATCAGTGAGGGGGAGGTAGCGGGGCGAAACAATGAGCAGTTCTTC
>-|TRBV21-1|TRBJ2-5|few
CASSNDAPARETQYF
TGTGCCAGCAGCAATGACGCACCGGCTAGGGAGACCCAGTACTTC
>-|TRBV27|TRBJ1-6|-
CASSFFVGYNSPLHF
TGTGCCAGCAGTTTTTTCGTAGGGTATAATTCACCCCTCCACTTT
>TRBD1|TRBV5-1|TRBJ1-1|few
CASSQGQGDTEAFF
TGCGCCAGCAGCCAGGGACAGGGTGACACTGAAGCTTTCTTT
>-|TRBV7-9|TRBJ2-5|many
CASSSTLRQETQYF
TGTGCCAGCAGCTCGACATTAAGGCAAGAGACCCAGTACTTC
>-|TRBV20-1|TRBJ2-5|-
CSVYQETQYF
TGCAGTGTCTACCAAGAGACCCAGTACTTC